This TCR beta chain was sequenced in a study of blood T cell repertoires in COVID-19. At the level of the study: The United States, Italy and Spain supplied acute and convalescent COVID-19 samples. The cDNA or gDNA used as material had been derived from T cells, B-cell-depleted T cells, or PBMCs.

Methods used by the authors: Researchers report that nucleated cell counts were estimated from reference gene primer amplification. Only in-frame clones appear in the TCRdb table, and some are missing; sequencing was by immunoSEQ multiplex PCR. V, J and clone size reflect that table, while D and trimming were determined from the DNA. In the table there are 150,000 to 200,000 clones, more than 65% of which are singletons. The germline gives CDR1 LGHDT, CDR2 YNNKEL (reference sequence). V was clipped by 6 bases and J by 7 bases; unmatched bases: 9. The CDR3 contains 14 residues. The sequence derives from a human donor with acute or convalescent COVID-19. The donor label of this sample is uncertain. Sequences were obtained from peripheral blood. The chain links TRBV3-1 (or the pseudogene TRBV3-2) to TRBJ1-1; TRBD1 matches 9 bases. The CDR3 nucleotides are TGTGCCAGCAGACCCAACAGGGGGCAGGATGAAGCTTTCTTT. Its protein is CASRPNRGQDEAFF.